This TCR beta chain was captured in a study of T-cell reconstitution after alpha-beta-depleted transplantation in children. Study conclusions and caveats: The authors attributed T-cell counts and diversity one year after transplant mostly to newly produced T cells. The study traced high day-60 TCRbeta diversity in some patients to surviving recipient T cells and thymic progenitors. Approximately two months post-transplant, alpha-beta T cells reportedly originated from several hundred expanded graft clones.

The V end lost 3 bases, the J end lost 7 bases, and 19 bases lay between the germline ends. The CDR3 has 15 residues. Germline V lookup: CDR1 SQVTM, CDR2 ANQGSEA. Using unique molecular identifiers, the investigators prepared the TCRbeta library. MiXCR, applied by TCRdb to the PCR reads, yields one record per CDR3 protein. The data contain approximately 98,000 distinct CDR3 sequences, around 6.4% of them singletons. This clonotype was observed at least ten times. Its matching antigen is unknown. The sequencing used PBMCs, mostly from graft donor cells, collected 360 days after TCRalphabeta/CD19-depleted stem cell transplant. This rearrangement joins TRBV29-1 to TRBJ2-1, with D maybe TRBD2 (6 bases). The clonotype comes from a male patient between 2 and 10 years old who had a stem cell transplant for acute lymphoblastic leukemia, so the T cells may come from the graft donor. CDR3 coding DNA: TGCAGCGTTGATATGACGGGAGCTAGTGTAAATGAGCAGTTCTTC. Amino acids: CSVDMTGASVNEQFF.